This passage covers 26 T cell receptor beta chains from one sample sequenced in a study of molecular identifiers for immune sequencing clone quantification. TCRdb re-called the PCR reads with MiXCR, one entry per CDR3 protein. The sample includes fewer than 350,000 distinct CDR3 sequences, roughly 24% of them seen just once. The sequencing sample was made of naive CD8+ T cells from blood, with Jurkat cell RNA spiked in. Sample subset: FACS-sorted CD8+CD4-CCR7+CD45RA+ naive T cells. The source is a human donor in good health. Some libraries in this study had Jurkat cell RNA spiked in.

The V call is TRBV12-3 or TRBV12-4, the J call TRBJ2-3; D is uncertain. V was pared by 5 bases and J by 1 base, with 10 bases between. This CDR3 contains 14 residues. In nucleotides, the CDR3 is TGTGCCAGCAGTCCGATGCCAGGCACAGATACGCAGTATTTT. Its protein is CASSPMPGTDTQYF.

Concerning this clonotype: The junction departs from the called germline gene at one end, perhaps through a read error. The chain uses TRBV28 and TRBJ1-6; D gene unclear. From germline, CDR1 is MDHEN and CDR2 SYDVKM. The CDR3 is made up of 13 amino acids. CDR3 loop: CACSFRTNSPLHF. CDR3 coding DNA: TGTGCCTGCAGTTTCCGGACGAATTCACCCCTCCACTTT.

This clonotype was found a few times. The chain links TRBV7-6 to TRBJ2-1; TRBD2 aligns across 8 bases. Trimming removed 2 bases from V and 5 bases from J; junction bases left unmatched: 5. The germline CDR1 and CDR2 sequences are SGHVS and FNYEAQ. The CDR3 covers 15 residues. The CDR3 coding sequence is TGTGCCAGCAGCTTATCACACGGGGGGGACAATGAGCAGTTCTTC. It specifies CASSLSHGGDNEQFF.

At least ten counts were recorded for this clonotype. The chain is built from TRBV7-9 and TRBJ1-1; 11 bases align to TRBD1. This CDR3 has 18 amino acids. The V gene's germline CDR1 is SEHNR and CDR2 FQNEAQ (reference sequence). Losses at the gene ends were 5 bases for V and 4 bases for J; bases not matched to a gene: 15. CDR3 protein: CASSQDRGRVWRGTEAFF. The CDR3 coding sequence is TGTGCCAGCAGCCAGGACAGGGGGCGGGTCTGGCGCGGCACTGAAGCTTTCTTT.

A note on this clonotype: At one end the junction does not follow the germline gene, possibly because of a read error. The J gene is TRBJ1-1, the V gene TRBV13; D gene uncertain. Germline V gene sequence: CDR1 PRHDT, CDR2 FYEKMQ (reference sequence). The CDR3 length is 14 residues. Here the CDR3 DNA reads TGTGCCGGCAGCCCGGGGTCATTGAACACTGAAGCTTTCTTT. Amino acid sequence: CAGSPGSLNTEAFF.

The chain combines TRBV3-1 with TRBJ1-3, with D possibly matching TRBD1 (6 bases). Germline CDR1 is LGHDT and CDR2 is YNNKEL (reference sequence). The CDR3 runs 14 residues. The V gene lost 6 bases and the J gene lost 0 bases, with 9 bases spanning the gap. CDR3 sequence: CASSQDSSGNTIYF. The DNA for the CDR3 is TGTGCCAGCAGTCAGGACAGCTCTGGAAACACCATATATTTT.

V gene TRBV2 combines with J gene TRBJ1-2; no clear D. The CDR3 length is 14 residues. The germline CDR1 and CDR2 sequences are SNHLY and FYNNEI. V lost 6 bases to trimming and J lost 3 bases, with 14 bases between them. CDR3 region: CASSELKADYGYTF. CDR3 in DNA: TGTGCCAGCAGCGAATTGAAGGCTGACTATGGCTACACCTTC.

This clonotype was seen a few times. The V and J genes are TRBV6-2 or TRBV6-3 and TRBJ2-1, with D tentatively TRBD1 or TRBD2 (5 bases each). V was shortened by 8 bases and J by 6 bases, with 14 bases between the two germline ends. Germline V CDR1 and CDR2: MNHEY, SVGEGT. The CDR3 runs 13 residues. CDR3 region: CASGQGPINEQFF. The CDR3 nucleotides are TGTGCCAGCGGCCAGGGACCTATCAATGAGCAGTTCTTC.

This clonotype was counted only a few times. J is TRBJ1-2 and V is TRBV13; D uncertain. The CDR3 is 12 amino acids. Trimming stripped 3 bases from V and 4 bases from J, with 6 bases between. Germline V gives CDR1 PRHDT, CDR2 FYEKMQ (reference sequence). Written as DNA, the CDR3 is TGTGCCAGCAGCTTCAAAGCCTATGGCTACACCTTC. It specifies CASSFKAYGYTF.

This clonotype was observed a few times. The chain carries TRBV28 and TRBJ2-6; no definite D call. The CDR3 extends over 13 amino acids. From germline, CDR1 is MDHEN and CDR2 SYDVKM. Trimming left V 10 bases short and J 7 bases short, with 14 bases between. The CDR3 here is CATFRATANVLTF. The CDR3 DNA reads TGTGCCACCTTCAGAGCGACTGCCAACGTCCTGACTTTC.

This clonotype occurred many times. The rearrangement links TRBV29-1 to TRBJ2-3, with D possibly TRBD2 on 7 matching bases. From germline, CDR1 is SQVTM and CDR2 ANQGSEA. Trimming removed 4 bases from V and 4 bases from J, with 18 bases in between. This CDR3 has 15 amino acids. CDR3 DNA sequence: TGCAGCGTTGGCGGGGGACAACCGAGGGCAGATACGCAGTATTTT. It yields the protein CSVGGGQPRADTQYF.

Concerning this clonotype: The CDR3 does not end in the conserved phenylalanine or tryptophan, so this is likely a read error. The V call is TRBV24-1, the J call TRBJ2-7; 11 nucleotides agree with TRBD2. V trimming: 5 bases; J trimming: 3 bases; junction bases outside the gene matches: 2. The CDR3 contains 14 residues. Germline assignment: CDR1 KGHDR and CDR2 SFDVKD. The CDR3 bases are TGTGCCACCAGTGCCGGGACTAGCGGCTACGAGCAGTACTCC. Amino acid sequence: CATSAGTSGYEQYS.

This clonotype was recorded at least ten times. This chain links TRBV6-5 with TRBJ2-7; tentatively, D is TRBD1 (5 bases). Trimming took 2 bases from V and 6 from J, leaving 8 bases between them. Germline CDR1 MNHEY, CDR2 SVGAGI. This CDR3 has 12 residues. The CDR3 DNA reads as TGTGCCAGCAGTTACCAGGGTAGCGAGCAGTACTTC. This gives the protein CASSYQGSEQYF.

The DNA of the CDR3 is TGTGCCAGCGTAGGGGTTGGAAACACCATATATTTT. This codes for CASVGVGNTIYF. J is TRBJ1-3 and V is TRBV12-3 or TRBV12-4, with D perhaps TRBD1 (5 bases). The CDR3 consists of 12 residues. V gave up 8 bases and J gave up 3 bases, with 8 bases separating them.

This clonotype was seen ten or more times. The chain links TRBV29-1 to TRBJ1-3, with TRBD1 as a possible D gene (5 bases). Per the germline V gene, CDR1 is SQVTM and CDR2 is ANQGSEA. This CDR3 region has 11 residues. Trimming stripped 4 bases from V and 5 bases from J, with 6 bases between. CDR3 amino acids: CSVGQRNTIYF. The CDR3 region has the DNA TGCAGCGTTGGACAGCGAAACACCATATATTTT.

This clonotype showed up many times. CDR3 residues: CASSPKKTGGLETQYF. The CDR3 nucleotides read TGTGCCAGCTCACCAAAGAAGACAGGGGGATTAGAGACCCAGTACTTC. The chain carries TRBV18 and TRBJ2-5, with 9 bases identical to TRBD1. The J segment lost 4 bases and the V segment lost 2 bases, leaving 8 bases of the junction unmatched. The CDR3 has 16 amino acids. CDR1 is KGHSH and CDR2 is LQKENI in the germline V gene. Full variable domain (missing parts from reference TRBV18 and TRBJ2-5): NAGVMQNPRHLVRRRGQEARLRCSPMKGHSHVYWYRQLPEEGLKFMVYLQKENIIDESGMPKERFSAEFPKEGPSILRIQQVVRGDSAAYFCASSPKKTGGLETQYFGPGTRLLVL.

This clonotype occurred many times. The gene calls are TRBV5-1 and TRBJ1-5; D possibly corresponds to TRBD1 (5 bases). The CDR3 runs 14 residues. Germline CDR1 is SGHRS and CDR2 is YFSETQ. The V gene lost 0 bases and the J gene lost 5 bases, with 9 bases spanning the gap. The DNA for the CDR3 is TGCGCCAGCAGCTTGGGGGGGGTCGATCAGCCCCAGCATTTT. Protein product: CASSLGGVDQPQHF.

The V call is TRBV9, the J call TRBJ1-1; 9 positions match TRBD1. CDR1 and CDR2 (germline): SGDLS, YYNGEE. V gave up 0 bases and J gave up 0 bases; unmatched junction bases: 6. This CDR3 is built from 17 residues. CDR3 nucleotides: TGTGCCAGCAGCGTAGCGGGGACAGGGTACATGAACACTGAAGCTTTCTTT. Amino acids: CASSVAGTGYMNTEAFF.

The chain links TRBV30 to TRBJ2-3; D is perhaps TRBD2 (5 bases). Germline-derived CDR1 and CDR2 are GTSNPN and SVGIG (reference sequence). The CDR3 runs 17 residues. Trimming shortened V by 3 bases and J by 2 bases, and 21 bases separated the two germline ends. The CDR3 loop is CAWSMRRAARFTDTQYF. The CDR3 DNA reads TGTGCCTGGAGCATGCGAAGAGCGGCCAGATTCACAGATACGCAGTATTTT.

This clonotype was recorded a few times. The V call is TRBV28, the J call TRBJ2-5; D ambiguous. Trimming left V 3 bases short and J 5 bases short, with 10 bases between. Germline V gene data show CDR1 as MDHEN and CDR2 as SYDVKM. The CDR3 has 13 residues. CDR3 in amino acids: CASSFPQQETQYF. The CDR3 bases are TGTGCCAGCAGTTTCCCACAACAGGAGACCCAGTACTTC.

This clonotype occurred many times. The chain uses TRBV13 and TRBJ2-7; 11 bases are shared with TRBD1. Germline V gene data show CDR1 as PRHDT and CDR2 as FYEKMQ (reference sequence). The CDR3 spans 14 residues. J was trimmed by 4 bases and V by 5 bases; bases with no gene match: 4. The CDR3 loop reads CASSNRDRGYEQYF. The CDR3 region has the DNA TGTGCCAGCAGCAACCGGGACAGGGGGTACGAGCAGTACTTC.

About this clonotype itself: Likely a read error: the CDR3 ends without its conserved phenylalanine or tryptophan. The chain is built from TRBV6-5 and TRBJ1-1; weak D call: TRBD1 (5 bases). The CDR3 extends over 15 amino acids. V was shortened by 2 bases and J by 3 bases, with 13 bases between the two germline ends. CDR1 is MNHEY, CDR2 SVGAGI, per germline. CDR3 in DNA: TGTGCCAGCAGTTACCGACCGAGAGGGGACACTGAAGCTTTCCTT. This translates into CASSYRPRGDTEAFL.

This clonotype has a count of ten or more. The chain joins TRBV25-1 to TRBJ2-7; no clear D. This CDR3 has 14 residues. The V gene lost 5 bases and the J gene lost 0 bases, with 11 bases spanning the gap. From germline, CDR1 is MGHDK and CDR2 SYGVNS. The CDR3 nucleotides read TGTGCCAGCAGTTCCCGGACCGTCTCCTACGAGCAGTACTTC. Its protein product is CASSSRTVSYEQYF.

With respect to this clonotype: This may come from a read error, since a much larger clone is one base off. This chain joins TRBV14 and TRBJ2-7; D unclear. Germline lookup yields CDR1 SGHDN and CDR2 FVKESK. V was trimmed by 8 bases and J by 0 bases, leaving 17 bases between them. The CDR3 is 15 amino acids. CDR3 loop: CASGPAWVSSYEQYF. The CDR3 DNA reads as TGTGCCAGCGGCCCAGCCTGGGTTAGCTCCTACGAGCAGTACTTC.

The rearrangement links TRBV20-1 to TRBJ2-7, with D perhaps matching TRBD2 (6 bases). CDR1 DFQATT and CDR2 SNEGSKA come from the germline V gene (reference sequence). The CDR3 is 14 residues long. Trimming took 5 bases from V and 3 from J, leaving 17 bases between them. The CDR3 spells CSARLGEAFYEQYF. The CDR3, as DNA: TGCAGTGCTCGACTGGGGGAGGCTTTCTACGAGCAGTACTTC.

There are a few counts of this clonotype. The CDR3 coding sequence is TGTGCCAGCAGCTGGCGGCTAGCGGGCTCCAGCACCGGGGAGCTGTTTTTT. This translates into CASSWRLAGSSTGELFF. This chain uses TRBV9 with TRBJ2-2; 8 bases fit TRBD2. There are 17 residues in the CDR3. Per the germline V gene, CDR1 is SGDLS and CDR2 is YYNGEE. Losses at the gene ends were 4 bases for V and 4 bases for J; bases not matched to a gene: 12.